Listed here is a single T cell receptor beta chain. This clonotype has more than one count but fewer than ten. Its cognate antigen has yet to be identified. The record has no base qualities; no much larger clone is one base away. The data were obtained in a study of T cells in Graves' hyperthyroidism and ophthalmopathy (dated by TCRdb to about 2019). Study-wide context: Peripheral blood samples were taken at the time of initial diagnosis, prior to any treatment. The paper describes TCR Vbeta CDR3 sequencing of some 130 peripheral blood samples, made up of roughly 40 ophthalmopathy patients, some 80 hyperthyroidism patients and 17 progressor patients. To identify TCR V-J signatures that set the groups apart, the researchers used a discovery cohort of 100 patients, made up of fewer than 50 with Graves' ophthalmopathy and some 55 with stable Graves' hyperthyroidism. After blood sampling, hyperthyroidism patients were treated with methimazole at a starting dose of 30 mg daily, and ophthalmopathy patients were treated with high-dose intravenous methylprednisolone. The approximately 100 discovery patients were divided at random into training and test sets in a 7:3 ratio. The study also compared thyroid tissue and blood T-cell repertoires from over 5 Graves' hyperthyroidism patients. Prospective prediction of ophthalmopathy was tested in an independent validation cohort of approximately 19 hyperthyroidism patients and 17 patients who later progressed to ophthalmopathy.

Beyond this particular receptor, the publication reports: Most expanded thyroid clonotypes (frequency above 0.001) were also found in blood, which suggests that blood repertoires may mirror thyroid immune responses. In validation, the model predicted progression to ophthalmopathy a median of 6.5 months before onset, with about 64% sensitivity and roughly 73% specificity. Ophthalmopathy was separated from stable hyperthyroidism by a 13 V-J signature model, with over 85% sensitivity and 81% to 83% specificity obtained in cross-validation and 80%/75% obtained in testing. Sample size was not statistically predetermined, and investigators were not blinded to group allocation.

TCR beta CDR3 regions were amplified from RNA transcripts. The TCR CDR3 was subjected to a first round of RT-PCR using the HTBI primer set and the Qiagen OneStep RT-PCR kit. Libraries were constructed in a second round of multiplex PCR, after which size selection and purification were performed. Sequencing of the libraries was done on an Illumina HiSeq2000 using paired-end 100 bp reads. Concerning the study's data processing: Raw data were processed with SOAPnuke, discarding reads with adapters, uncalled bases, mean Phred below 15, or no exact constant-primer or identifier match. High-quality paired reads were merged with COPE v1.2.5, and unique nucleotide sequences were defined as clonotypes. Clonotypes were aligned to IMGT TRBV, TRBD and TRBJ reference segments using MiTCR v1.1. Analysis was restricted to V-J combinations with a frequency above 0.0001, which covered 98% to 99.2% of repertoires. The TCS score was defined as F50 (clonal expansion) divided by E x V (chaos), with BLOSUM62-based TCRdist calculated between CDR3 peptides within each V-J. Welch's t-statistics and random forest reduced roughly 500 V-J features to roughly 13, which were used in a naive Bayes classifier (R e1071). Using fastp at Q25 and MiXCR, TCRdb reprocessed the public reads and kept productive beta chains. For every CDR3 protein sequence, its rows merge into one entry that carries the most common genes and DNA. TCRdb, rather than the study authors, made the V and J calls. This sample holds approximately 370,000 distinct CDR3 sequences; approximately 18% were observed only once. Approximately 35% of the sample is taken by the ten largest.

The hyperthyroidism patients were between 18 and 65 years old and newly diagnosed, with a disease duration of less than 2 months. Exclusion was applied to patients with uncontrolled infections, other autoimmune diseases, pregnancy or lactation. Diagnoses were based on clinical symptoms, serum thyroxine and TRAb, thyroid ultrasound and orbital computed tomography. Blood from progressor patients was collected at the time of first diagnosis with hyperthyroidism, before any ophthalmopathy symptoms had appeared. Ficoll-Paque density gradient centrifugation was used to isolate PBMCs from 8 to 10 ml of fresh peripheral blood. Progressor patients were initially diagnosed with Graves' hyperthyroidism and developed ophthalmopathy during follow-up. Total RNA was extracted using Trizol reagent, and RNA quality was assessed on an Agilent 2100 Bioanalyzer. V has 2 bases trimmed and J has 5 bases trimmed; junction bases matching no gene number 7. The CDR3 sequence holds 15 residues, the cysteine and phenylalanine included. Solely the CDR3 DNA is kept, with 45 bases framed from the first base. CDR1 and CDR2, per the germline V gene, are ENHRY and SYGVKD.

The sequenced sample was blood. This TCR derives from a woman aged 30 to 39 with Graves' hyperthyroidism that later progressed to Graves' ophthalmopathy. The rearranged segments are TRBV10-3 and TRBJ1-1, with TRBD1 identical over 8 junction bases. The CDR3 protein is CAISESRGLSTEAFF. The sequenced DNA: TGTGCCATCAGTGAGAGCAGGGGGCTGAGTACTGAAGCTTTCTTT.